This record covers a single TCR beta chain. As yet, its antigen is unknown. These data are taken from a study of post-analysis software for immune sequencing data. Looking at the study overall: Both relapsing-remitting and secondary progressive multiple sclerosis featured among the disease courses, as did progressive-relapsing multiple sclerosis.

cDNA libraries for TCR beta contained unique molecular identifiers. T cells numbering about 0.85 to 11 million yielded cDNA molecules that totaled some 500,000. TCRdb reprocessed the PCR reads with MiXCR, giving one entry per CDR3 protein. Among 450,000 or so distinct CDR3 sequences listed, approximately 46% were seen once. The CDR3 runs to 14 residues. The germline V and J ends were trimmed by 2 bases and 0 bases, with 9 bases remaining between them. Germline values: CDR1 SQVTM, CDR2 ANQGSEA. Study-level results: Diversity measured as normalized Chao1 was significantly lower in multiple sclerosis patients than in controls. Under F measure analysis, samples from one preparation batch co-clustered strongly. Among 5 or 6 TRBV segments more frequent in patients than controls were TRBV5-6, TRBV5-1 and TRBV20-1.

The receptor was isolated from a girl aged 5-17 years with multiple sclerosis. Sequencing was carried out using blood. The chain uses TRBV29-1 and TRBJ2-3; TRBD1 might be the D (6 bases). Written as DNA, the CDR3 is TGCAGCGTTGAAACAGGGTCGAGCACAGATACGCAGTATTTT. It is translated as CSVETGSSTDTQYF.